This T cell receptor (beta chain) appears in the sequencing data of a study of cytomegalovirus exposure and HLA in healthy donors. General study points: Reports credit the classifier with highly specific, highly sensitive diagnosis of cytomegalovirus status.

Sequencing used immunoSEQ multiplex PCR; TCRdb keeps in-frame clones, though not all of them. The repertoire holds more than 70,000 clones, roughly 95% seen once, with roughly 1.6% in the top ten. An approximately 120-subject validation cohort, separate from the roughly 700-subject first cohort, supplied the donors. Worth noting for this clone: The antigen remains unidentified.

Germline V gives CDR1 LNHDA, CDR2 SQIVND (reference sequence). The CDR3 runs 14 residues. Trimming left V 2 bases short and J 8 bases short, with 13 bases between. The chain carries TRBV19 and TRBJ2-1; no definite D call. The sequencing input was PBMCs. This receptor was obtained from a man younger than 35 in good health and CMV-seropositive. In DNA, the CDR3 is TGTGCCAGTAGTATATCGGCTAGTTCATATGAGCAGTTCTTC. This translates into CASSISASSYEQFF.